One and the same sample provided the 11 T cell receptor beta chains below, sequenced in a study of CD8+ T cells in alopecia areata. Reverse transcription of extracted RNA yielded cDNA, which provided the sequencing template. Repertoires were generated with immunoSEQ multiplex PCR, while TCRdb's copy carries only in-frame clones and drops some. Found here are a few hundred thousand clones, around two fifths of them singletons; the top ten hold 0.4% to 0.55%. As for treatment: oral pan-JAK inhibitor, 5-10 mg twice daily. This specimen consisted of CD4+ T cells sorted from blood, obtained at roughly week 30, from a patient treated with tofacitinib. Every receptor here comes from a human donor with alopecia areata.

This chain connects TRBV25-1 to TRBJ2-6, with D hard to call. The CDR3 contains 15 residues. Germline loops: CDR1 MGHDK, CDR2 SYGVNS. V was trimmed by 5 bases and J by 4 bases, leaving 12 bases between them. The CDR3 bases are TGTGCCAGCAGTCCCAGAGGAGCCGGGGCCAACGTCCTGACTTTC. Its translation is CASSPRGAGANVLTF.

The chain couples TRBV9 to TRBJ1-6, with 9 positions matching TRBD1. Germline V gene data show CDR1 as SGDLS and CDR2 as YYNGEE. This CDR3 spans 15 amino acids. V lost 4 bases to trimming and J lost 9 bases; unmatched junction nucleotides: 8. The CDR3 coding sequence is TGTGCCAGCAGCCCTGGAGACAGGGGGAGTTCACCCCTCCACTTT. It yields the protein CASSPGDRGSSPLHF.

In this sample, this clone turned up a few times. V usage is TRBV6-5 and J usage is TRBJ2-5, with a possible D match to TRBD2 (5 bases). CDR1 and CDR2 (germline): MNHEY, SVGAGI. The CDR3 contains 14 residues. Trimming pared 5 bases from V and 4 bases from J, leaving 14 bases between. The CDR3 spells CASSEDPSRETQYF. CDR3 nucleotides: TGTGCCAGCAGTGAAGACCCTAGCAGAGAGACCCAGTACTTC.

The chain links TRBV30 to TRBJ2-7; D perhaps matches TRBD2 (6 bases). The CDR3 covers 14 residues. Trimming cost V 2 bases and J 5 bases, with 16 bases left between them. CDR1 and CDR2 from the germline V gene are GTSNPN and SVGIG (reference sequence). The CDR3 region has the DNA TGTGCCTGGAGTCGGGGGTCCCTAAGGAACGAGCAGTACTTC. Translated, it gives CAWSRGSLRNEQYF. Together with reference TRBV30 and TRBJ2-7, the CDR3 gives the full variable domain: SQTIHQWPATLVQPVGSPLSLECTVEGTSNPNLYWYRQAAGRGLQLLFYSVGIGQISSEVPQNLSASRPQDRQFILSSKKLLLSDSGFYLCAWSRGSLRNEQYFGPGTRLTVT.

This clone was recorded a few times. J is TRBJ1-2 and V is TRBV4-1, with TRBD1 as a possible D gene (5 bases). Germline loops: CDR1 MGHRA, CDR2 YSYEKL. This CDR3 has 13 amino acids. V lost 4 bases, J lost 8 bases, and 14 bases lay in between. CDR3 nucleotide sequence: TGCGCCAGCAGCCTTTCCGGGGCGGGAGGCTACACCTTC. This codes for CASSLSGAGGYTF.

This clone was seen a handful of times. This chain uses TRBV7-9 with TRBJ2-1; D is ambiguous. This CDR3 is built from 13 residues. Germline V CDR1 and CDR2: SEHNR, FQNEAQ (reference sequence). Between the trimmed V and J ends, which lost 3 bases and 8 bases, there was a span of 11 bases. CDR3 nucleotide sequence: TGTGCCAGCAGCTTGGACGGGTGGGATGAGCAGTTCTTC. It translates to CASSLDGWDEQFF.

The V and J genes are TRBV5-1 and TRBJ2-7; TRBD1 agrees at 9 bases. The CDR3 totals 15 residues. CDR1 SGHRS and CDR2 YFSETQ come from the germline V gene. V gave up 0 bases and J gave up 8 bases; unmatched junction bases: 9. DNA of the CDR3: TGCGCCAGCAGCTTGGCCGGTAGGGACAGGGCCCAGCAGTACTTC. Translating it yields CASSLAGRDRAQQYF.

The chain carries TRBV20-1 and TRBJ2-3; D gene uncertain. V was pared by 0 bases and J by 6 bases, with 4 bases between. This CDR3 comprises 11 residues. Germline loops: CDR1 DFQATT, CDR2 SNEGSKA (reference sequence). In nucleotides, the CDR3 is TGCAGTGCTAGAGATGGGGATACGCAGTATTTT. Its translation is CSARDGDTQYF.

This clone turned up a few times. The chain combines TRBV30 with TRBJ1-5; TRBD1 aligns across 10 bases. Germline V CDR1 and CDR2: GTSNPN, SVGIG (reference sequence). Trimming removed 5 bases from V and 3 bases from J; junction bases left unmatched: 1. The length of the CDR3 is 13 residues. CDR3 nucleotides: TGTGCCTGGGGGACAGGGGTCAATCAGCCCCAGCATTTT. Its translation: CAWGTGVNQPQHF.

This sequence joins TRBV5-1 and TRBJ2-5; D not resolved. The V end was cut by 4 bases, the J end by 4 bases, with 8 bases between. Looked up from germline, CDR1 is SGHRS and CDR2 is YFSETQ. The CDR3 loop spans 12 amino acids. The CDR3 loop reads CASSPNLETQYF. CDR3 DNA sequence: TGCGCCAGCAGCCCCAACCTAGAGACCCAGTACTTC.

This clone was seen more than once but under ten times. The chain is built from TRBV14 and TRBJ2-2; no clear D. There are 14 residues in the CDR3. V lost 0 bases, J lost 1 base, and 3 bases lay in between. Germline CDR1 is SGHDN and CDR2 is FVKESK. The CDR3 DNA follows: TGTGCCAGCAGCCAAGACCAGAACACCGGGGAGCTGTTTTTT. This codes for CASSQDQNTGELFF.